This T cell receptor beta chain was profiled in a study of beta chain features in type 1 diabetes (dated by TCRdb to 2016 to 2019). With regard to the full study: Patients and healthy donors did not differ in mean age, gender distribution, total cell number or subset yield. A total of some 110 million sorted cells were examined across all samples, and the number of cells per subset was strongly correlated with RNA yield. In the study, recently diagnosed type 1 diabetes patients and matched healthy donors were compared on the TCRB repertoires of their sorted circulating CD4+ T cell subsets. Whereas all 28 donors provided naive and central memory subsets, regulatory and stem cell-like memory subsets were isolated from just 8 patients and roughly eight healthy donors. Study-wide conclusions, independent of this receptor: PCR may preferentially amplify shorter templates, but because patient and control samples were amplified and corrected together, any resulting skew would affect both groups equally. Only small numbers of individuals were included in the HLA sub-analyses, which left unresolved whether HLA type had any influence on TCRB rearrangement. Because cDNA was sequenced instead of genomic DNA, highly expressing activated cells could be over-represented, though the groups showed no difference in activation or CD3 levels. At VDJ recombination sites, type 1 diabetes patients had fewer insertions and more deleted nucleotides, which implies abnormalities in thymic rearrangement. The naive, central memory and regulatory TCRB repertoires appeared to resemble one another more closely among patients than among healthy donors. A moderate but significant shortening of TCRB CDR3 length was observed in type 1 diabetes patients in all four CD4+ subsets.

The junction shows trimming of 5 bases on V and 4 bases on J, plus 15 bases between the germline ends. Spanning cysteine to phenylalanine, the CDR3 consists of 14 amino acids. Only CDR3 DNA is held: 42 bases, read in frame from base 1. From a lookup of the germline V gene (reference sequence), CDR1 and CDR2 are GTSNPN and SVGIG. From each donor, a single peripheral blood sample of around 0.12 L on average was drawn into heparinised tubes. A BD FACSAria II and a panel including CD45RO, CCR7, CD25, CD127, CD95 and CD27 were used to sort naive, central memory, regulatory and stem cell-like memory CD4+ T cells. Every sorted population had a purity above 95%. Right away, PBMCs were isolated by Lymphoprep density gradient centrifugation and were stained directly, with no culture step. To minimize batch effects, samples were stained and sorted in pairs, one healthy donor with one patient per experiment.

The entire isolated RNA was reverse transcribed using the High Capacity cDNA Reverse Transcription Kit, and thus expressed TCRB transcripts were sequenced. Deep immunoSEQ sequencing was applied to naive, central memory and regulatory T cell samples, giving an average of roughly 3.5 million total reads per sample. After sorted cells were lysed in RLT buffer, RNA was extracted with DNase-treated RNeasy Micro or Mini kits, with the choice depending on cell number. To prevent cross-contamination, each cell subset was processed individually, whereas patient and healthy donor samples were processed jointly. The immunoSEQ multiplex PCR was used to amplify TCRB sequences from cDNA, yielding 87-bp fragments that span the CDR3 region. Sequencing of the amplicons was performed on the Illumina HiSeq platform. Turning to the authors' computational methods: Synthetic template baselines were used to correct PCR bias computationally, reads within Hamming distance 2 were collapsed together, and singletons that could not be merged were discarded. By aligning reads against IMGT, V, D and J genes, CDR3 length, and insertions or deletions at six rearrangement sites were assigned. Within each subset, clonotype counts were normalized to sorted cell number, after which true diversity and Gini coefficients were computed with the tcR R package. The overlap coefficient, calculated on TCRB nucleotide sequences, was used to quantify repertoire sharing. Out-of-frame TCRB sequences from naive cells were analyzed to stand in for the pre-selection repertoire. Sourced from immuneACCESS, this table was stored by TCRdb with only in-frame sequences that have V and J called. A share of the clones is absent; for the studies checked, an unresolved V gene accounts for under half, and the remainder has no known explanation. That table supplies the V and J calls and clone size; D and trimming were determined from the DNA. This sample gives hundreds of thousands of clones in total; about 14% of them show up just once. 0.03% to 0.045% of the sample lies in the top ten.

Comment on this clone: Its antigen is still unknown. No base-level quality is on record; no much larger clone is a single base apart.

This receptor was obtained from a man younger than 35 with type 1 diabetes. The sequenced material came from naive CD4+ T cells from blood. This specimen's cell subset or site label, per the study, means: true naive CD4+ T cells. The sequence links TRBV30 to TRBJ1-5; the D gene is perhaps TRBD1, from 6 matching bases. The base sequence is TGTGCCTGGGCCACAGGGAACCTTAATCAGCCCCAGCATTTT. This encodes CAWATGNLNQPQHF.